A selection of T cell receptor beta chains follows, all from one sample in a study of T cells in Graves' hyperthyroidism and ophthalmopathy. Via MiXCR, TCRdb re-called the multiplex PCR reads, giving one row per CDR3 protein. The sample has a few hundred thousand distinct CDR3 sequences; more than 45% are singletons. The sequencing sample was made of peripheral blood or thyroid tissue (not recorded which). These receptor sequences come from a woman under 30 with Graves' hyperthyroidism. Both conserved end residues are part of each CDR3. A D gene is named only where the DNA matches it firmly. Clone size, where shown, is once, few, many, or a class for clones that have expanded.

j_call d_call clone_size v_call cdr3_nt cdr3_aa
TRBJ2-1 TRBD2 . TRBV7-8 TGTGCCAGCAGCCAGATCAAGCGGGAGGACAATGAGCAGTTCTTC CASSQIKREDNEQFF
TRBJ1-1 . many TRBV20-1 TGCAGTGCTAGATTTGCTAACACTGAAGCTTTCTTT CSARFANTEAFF
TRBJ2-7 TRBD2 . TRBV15 TGTGCCACCAGCAGCGGGACTAGCGGCGCCGAGCAGTACTTC CATSSGTSGAEQYF
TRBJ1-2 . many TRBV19 TGTGCCAGTAGTTTCACACCGGGACCGCCAAACTATGGCTACACCTTC CASSFTPGPPNYGYTF
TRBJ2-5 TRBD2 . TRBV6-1 TGTGCCAGCAGTCCCGAGGGAGGGCAAGAGACCCAGTACTTC CASSPEGGQETQYF
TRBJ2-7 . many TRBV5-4 TGTGCCAGCAGCCCTGGACAGAGCTCCTACGAGCAGTACTTC CASSPGQSSYEQYF
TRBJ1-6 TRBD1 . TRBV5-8 TGTGCCAGCAGCTTCACCCGATCCGGGACAGGGAATTCACCCCTCCACTTT CASSFTRSGTGNSPLHF
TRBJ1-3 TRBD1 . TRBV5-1 TGCGCCAGCAGCTTGGTGACAGGGGGCGGCTCTGGAAACACCATATATTTT CASSLVTGGGSGNTIYF
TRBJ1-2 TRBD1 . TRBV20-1 TGCAGTGCTAGACAGGGAGACAGGGAGGATGGCTACACCTTC CSARQGDREDGYTF
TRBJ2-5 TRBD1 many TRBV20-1 TGCAGTGCTAGACTCCAGGGGGTTCGGGAGACCCAGTACTTC CSARLQGVRETQYF
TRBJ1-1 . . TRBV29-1 TGCAGCTTTGGGAGGGAGTATACTGAAGCTTTCTTT CSFGREYTEAFF
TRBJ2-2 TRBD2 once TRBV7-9 TGTGCCAGCAGCTCGGGGGGTGGAACGGACGGGGAGCTGTTTTTT CASSSGGGTDGELFF
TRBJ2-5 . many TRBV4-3 TGCGCCAGCAGCCAAGATGTCGGTCCTCTGGTGGAGACCCAGTACTTC CASSQDVGPLVETQYF
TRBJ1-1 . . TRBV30 TGTGCCTGGAGTTCACTTCCGGGACACAGGAACACTGAAGCTTTCTTT CAWSSLPGHRNTEAFF
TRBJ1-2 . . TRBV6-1 TGTGCCAGCAGTAACCTCGACAGTAACTATGGCTACACCTTC CASSNLDSNYGYTF
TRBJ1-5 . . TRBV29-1 TGCAGCAGTTACGGGACCTCGCAGGCCCAGCATTTT CSSYGTSQAQHF
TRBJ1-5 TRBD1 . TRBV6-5 TGTGCCAGCAGTGACAGGGGCCTATCGGAGACCCAGCATTTT CASSDRGLSETQHF
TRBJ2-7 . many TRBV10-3 TGTGCCATCCGCGGCTCCTACGAGCAGTACTTC CAIRGSYEQYF
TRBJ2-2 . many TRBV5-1 TGCGCCAGCAGCGTCCCAGGGGGGTCGAACACCGGGGAGCTGTTTTTT CASSVPGGSNTGELFF
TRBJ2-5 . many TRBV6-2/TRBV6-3 TGTGCCAGCACAAACAGGGTCCGGGGGACCCAGTACTTC CASTNRVRGTQYF
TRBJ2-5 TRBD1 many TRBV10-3 TGTGCCATCAGTTGGGACAGGGGACAAGAGACCCAGTACTTC CAISWDRGQETQYF
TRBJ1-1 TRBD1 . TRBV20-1 TGCAGCTTGAGACAGGGACGGACTGAAGCTTTCTTT CSLRQGRTEAFF
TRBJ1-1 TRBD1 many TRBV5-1 TGCGCCAGCAGCGCGGGACAGAGGACTGAAGCTTTCTTT CASSAGQRTEAFF
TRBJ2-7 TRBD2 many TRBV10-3 TGTGCCACGCTGGGCACGGCTAGCGGGATATCGGAGCAGTACTTC CATLGTASGISEQYF
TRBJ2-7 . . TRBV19 TGTGCCCGTGCTAATCGGGTTACCTACGAGCAGTACTTC CARANRVTYEQYF
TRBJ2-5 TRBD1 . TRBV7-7 TGTGCTAGCAGCTCCGGGACAGGGGGTGTGGAGACCCAGTACTTC CASSSGTGGVETQYF
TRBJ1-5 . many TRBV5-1 TGCGCCAGCAGCTTGGGGTCTGAGGGCGAACCCCAGCATTTT CASSLGSEGEPQHF
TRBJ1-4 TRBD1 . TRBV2 TGTGCCAGCAGCGTAGAGAGGGGACAGGGCAATGAAAAACTGTTTTTT CASSVERGQGNEKLFF
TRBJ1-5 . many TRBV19 TGTGCCAGTAGTTCGGGACGGAAGGCCCAGCCCCAGCATTTT CASSSGRKAQPQHF
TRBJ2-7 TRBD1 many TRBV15 TGTGCCACCAGCAGAGAGACAGGGGTGACATACGAGCAGTACTTC CATSRETGVTYEQYF
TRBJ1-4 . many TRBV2 TGTGCCAGCATCTCATTTGGGAATGAAAAACTGTTTTTT CASISFGNEKLFF
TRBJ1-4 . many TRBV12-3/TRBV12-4 TGTGCCAGCAGTCCCTCGGGGGTGGTTAATGAAAAACTGTTTTTT CASSPSGVVNEKLFF
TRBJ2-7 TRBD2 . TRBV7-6 TGTGCCAGCGTTGGAGGGACTAGCGGGCTACCCTACGAGCAGTACTTC CASVGGTSGLPYEQYF
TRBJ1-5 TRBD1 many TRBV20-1 TGCAGTGCTAGTCCCCTGGGAGACAGGGCCAATCAGCCCCAGCATTTT CSASPLGDRANQPQHF
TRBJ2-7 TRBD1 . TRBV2 TGTGCCAGCAGTATGGGACAGGGGTACGAGCAGTACTTC CASSMGQGYEQYF
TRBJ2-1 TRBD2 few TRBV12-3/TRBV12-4 TGTGCCAGCAGTTTGCTCGGGAGGGAGCAGTTCTTC CASSLLGREQFF
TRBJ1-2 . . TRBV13 TGTGCCAGCAGCTTGCTCGGGGGGAGTGGAAACACCTTC CASSLLGGSGNTF
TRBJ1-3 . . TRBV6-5 TGTGCCAGCAGTTCAACGGGACTCCCTGGAAACACCATATATTTT CASSSTGLPGNTIYF
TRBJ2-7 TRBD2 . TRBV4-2 TGTGCCAGCAGCTTAGTTGGGGCGGGAGGTCAAGAGCAGTACTTC CASSLVGAGGQEQYF
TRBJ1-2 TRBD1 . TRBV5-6 TGTGCCAGCAGCCCACAGACAGGGGTGGCCTATGGCTACACCTTC CASSPQTGVAYGYTF
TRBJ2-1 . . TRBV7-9 TGTGCCAGCAGCTCTACATATACGACAGGTCCAGAGATGGGTGAGCAGTTCTTC CASSSTYTTGPEMGEQFF
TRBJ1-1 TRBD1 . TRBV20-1 TGCAGCGCCAGGGGGCTTAACACTGAAGCTTTCTTT CSARGLNTEAFF
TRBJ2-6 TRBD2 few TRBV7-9 TGTGCCAGCAGCACCGGGACTAGAGAGGACCTGACTTTC CASSTGTREDLTF
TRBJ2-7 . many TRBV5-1 TGCGCCAGCAGCTTTAGAGGCCCTACCTACGAGCAGTACTTC CASSFRGPTYEQYF
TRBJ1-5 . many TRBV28 TGTGCCAGCAGTGGACAGCCGGATCAGCCCCAGCATTTT CASSGQPDQPQHF
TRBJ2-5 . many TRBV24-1 TGTGCCACCAGTGATCCCCGGGGTAGCGGTTACCAAGAGACCCAGTACTTC CATSDPRGSGYQETQYF
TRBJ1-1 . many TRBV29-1 TGCAGCGCCGTGAACACTGAAGCTTTCTTT CSAVNTEAFF
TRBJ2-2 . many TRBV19 TGTGCCAGCCTCAGGGGTTTACGCGCCGGGGAGCTGTTTTTT CASLRGLRAGELFF
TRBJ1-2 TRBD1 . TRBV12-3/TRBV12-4 TGTGCCAGCAGATTGACAGGGACCGGCTACACCTTC CASRLTGTGYTF
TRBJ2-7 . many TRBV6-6 TGTGCCAGCAGTTACTTGACCGGGACTCCCTACGAGCAGTACTTC CASSYLTGTPYEQYF
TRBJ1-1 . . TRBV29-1 TGCAGCGTTGCCAGTAGCGGGACACTCTTT CSVASSGTLF
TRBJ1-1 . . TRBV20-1 TGCAGTGCCCCGGGGGCTGACACTGAAGCTTTCTTT CSAPGADTEAFF
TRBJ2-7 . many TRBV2 TGTGCCAGCAAGGAGCGCCGTAGCTCCTACGAGCAGTACTTC CASKERRSSYEQYF
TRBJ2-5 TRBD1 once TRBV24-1 TGTGCCACCAGTGATCCAGTAGGGACAGGGGGAGAGACCCAGTACTTC CATSDPVGTGGETQYF
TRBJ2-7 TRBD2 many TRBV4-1 TGCGCCAGCAGCCAAGTGGCGGGAGGGCCGGGCGAGCAGTACTTC CASSQVAGGPGEQYF
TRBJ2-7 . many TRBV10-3 TGTGCCATCAGTGATGGCCGGGGGACGACCTACGAGCAGTACTTC CAISDGRGTTYEQYF
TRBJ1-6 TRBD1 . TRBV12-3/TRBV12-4 TGTGCCAGCAGTTTGGGACAGGTCGCTAATTCACCCCTCCACTTT CASSLGQVANSPLHF
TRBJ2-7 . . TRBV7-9 TGTGCCAGCAGCTTAGCTTGGCACGAGCAGTACTTC CASSLAWHEQYF
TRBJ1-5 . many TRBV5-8 TGTGCCAGCAGCTTTGGGTCTCCTAATCAGCCCCAGCATTTT CASSFGSPNQPQHF